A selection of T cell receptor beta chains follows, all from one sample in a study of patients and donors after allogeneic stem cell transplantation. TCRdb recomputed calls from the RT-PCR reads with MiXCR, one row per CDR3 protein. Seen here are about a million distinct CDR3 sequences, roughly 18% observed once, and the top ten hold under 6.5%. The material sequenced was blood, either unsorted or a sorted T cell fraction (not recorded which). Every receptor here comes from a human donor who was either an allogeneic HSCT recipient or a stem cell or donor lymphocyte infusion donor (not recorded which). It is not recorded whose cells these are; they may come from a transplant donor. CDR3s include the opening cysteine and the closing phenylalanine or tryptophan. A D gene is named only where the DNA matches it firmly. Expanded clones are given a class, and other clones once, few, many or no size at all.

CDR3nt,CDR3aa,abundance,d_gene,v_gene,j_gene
TGTGCCAGCAGCCCCAACGCGGGCCTATCAGCTTTCTTT,CASSPNAGLSAFF,-,-,TRBV7-9,TRBJ1-1
TGTGCCAGCAGTGCCCAGGGGGAGGGCTCCTACGAGCAGTACTTC,CASSAQGEGSYEQYF,few,-,TRBV12-3/TRBV12-4,TRBJ2-7
TGCGCCAGCAGCACGACACCGGGACACCCCTTGAGAGGCTACACCTTC,CASSTTPGHPLRGYTF,few,-,TRBV5-1,TRBJ1-2
TGTGCCAGCAGCTTAGGTTTGACAGGGTCAGATACGCAGTATTTT,CASSLGLTGSDTQYF,few,TRBD1,TRBV11-2,TRBJ2-3
TGTGCCAGCAGCTTAGTAGGACTAGCGGGGGGAAGGGATACGCAGTATTTT,CASSLVGLAGGRDTQYF,few,TRBD2,TRBV7-2,TRBJ2-3
TGCAGCGTTGCTTCGGGGGGGCATGAGCAGTTCTTC,CSVASGGHEQFF,few,TRBD2,TRBV29-1,TRBJ2-1
TGCAGTGCTAGATTATGGACAGCTACCCAAGAGACCCAGTACTTC,CSARLWTATQETQYF,-,-,TRBV20-1,TRBJ2-5
TGTGCCAGCAGTTTAGTTCCATTATTGAATGAGCAGTTCTTC,CASSLVPLLNEQFF,many,-,TRBV12-3/TRBV12-4,TRBJ2-1
TGTGCCAGCAGCCTCCCGGGACCTACTTATGGCTACACCTTC,CASSLPGPTYGYTF,-,-,TRBV7-9,TRBJ1-2
TGCAGTGCTACTGACCCTCCGGGGGCCAAAAACATTCAGTACTTC,CSATDPPGAKNIQYF,-,-,TRBV20-1,TRBJ2-4
TGCGCCAGCAGCTTGGTTGGCAGTGAGGTCGCAGATACGCAGTATTTT,CASSLVGSEVADTQYF,once,-,TRBV5-1,TRBJ2-3
TGTGCCAGCAAGGACAATAACTATGGCTACACCTTC,CASKDNNYGYTF,few,-,TRBV27,TRBJ1-2
TGCGCCAGCAGCCAAGGTTGGTGTCGGGAGTGTCGCAATGAGCAGTTCTTC,CASSQGWCRECRNEQFF,few,-,TRBV4-1,TRBJ2-1